This TCR beta chain is drawn from a study of T cell clonality in common variable immunodeficiency. Findings of the study overall: T cell subpopulation sequencing would be needed to explain CVID clonality. Reportedly, TCR beta sequences from common variable immunodeficiency showed fewer deletions and N-nucleotide insertions.

With 5 bases removed from V and 3 bases from J, the gap between germline ends came to 20 bases. Germline CDR1 is SNHLY and CDR2 is FYNNEI. This CDR3 has 17 residues. Comment on this clone: Its specificity is unknown. The CDR3 goes on 3 residues after the read ends, and that part is filled in from the germline J gene.

CVID meant reduced serum IgG, IgA and/or IgM plus specific antibody deficiency. Assay used: immunoSEQ multiplex PCR; TCRdb lists only in-frame clones, some missing. The sample holds roughly 33,000 clones, and no clone turns up only once. The chain is built from TRBV2 and TRBJ1-3; D might be TRBD1 (6 bases). The sequencing input was peripheral blood mononuclear cells. The source of this sequence is a human donor with common variable immunodeficiency. Here the CDR3 reads CASSPPGTGLIGNTIYF. The sequenced part of the CDR3 DNA is TGTGCCAGCAGTCCCCCTGGTACAGGGTTAATTGGAAACACC.